This is a list of T cell receptor beta chains from one sample in a study of cytomegalovirus exposure and HLA in healthy donors. Sequenced by immunoSEQ multiplex PCR; TCRdb stores in-frame clones only, minus some. The sample lists more than 200,000 clones, less than 90% occurring once. The sample taken for sequencing was PBMCs. The source is a man between 18 and 35 years old in good health and CMV-seropositive. The CDR3 runs from the conserved cysteine through the conserved F or W. The D gene is left open where the match is weak. For some rows the clone size is stated as once, few or many, or as a class when expanded; others skip it.

J: TRBJ1-2
D: NA
V: TRBV7-9
size: NA
length: 16
CDR3: CASSPAPSLSGYGYTF
DNA: TGTGCCAGCAGCCCGGCCCCAAGTCTGTCTGGCTATGGCTACACCTTC

J: TRBJ1-2
D: TRBD1
V: TRBV4-1
size: NA
length: 16
CDR3: CASSQTGTGENYGYTF
DNA: TGCGCCAGCAGCCAAACCGGGACAGGAGAGAACTATGGCTACACCTTC

J: TRBJ2-7
D: NA
V: TRBV25-1
size: NA
length: 12
CDR3: CASSELPYEQYF
DNA: TGTGCCAGCAGTGAATTACCCTACGAGCAGTACTTC

J: TRBJ2-2
D: NA
V: TRBV7-2
size: NA
length: 15
CDR3: CASSPGPTNTGELFF
DNA: TGTGCCAGCAGCCCCGGACCTACGAACACCGGGGAGCTGTTTTTT

J: TRBJ1-1
D: NA
V: TRBV5-1
size: NA
length: 14
CDR3: CASSTLDMNTEAFF
DNA: TGCGCCAGCAGCACACTCGACATGAACACTGAAGCTTTCTTT

J: TRBJ1-4
D: TRBD1
V: TRBV18
size: NA
length: 14
CDR3: CASSTGAFNEKLFF
DNA: TGTGCCAGCTCAACAGGGGCTTTTAATGAAAAACTGTTTTTT

J: TRBJ2-1
D: NA
V: TRBV30
size: NA
length: 11
CDR3: CAWNSWREQFF
DNA: TGTGCCTGGAATAGTTGGAGGGAGCAGTTCTTC

J: TRBJ2-7
D: TRBD2
V: TRBV9
size: NA
length: 14
CDR3: CASSVGLAGEEQYF
DNA: TGTGCCAGCAGCGTAGGACTAGCGGGAGAGGAGCAGTACTTC

J: TRBJ1-2
D: NA
V: TRBV5-4
size: few
length: 13
CDR3: CASSLEQGGGYTF
DNA: TGTGCCAGCAGCTTGGAACAGGGCGGTGGCTACACCTTC

J: TRBJ2-5
D: TRBD1
V: TRBV7-6
size: NA
length: 16
CDR3: CASSLAGTGGDETQYF
DNA: TGTGCCAGCAGCTTAGCCGGGACAGGGGGCGACGAGACCCAGTACTTC

J: TRBJ2-1
D: TRBD1
V: TRBV5-1
size: NA
length: 15
CDR3: CASTLLDRVYNEQFF
DNA: TGCGCCAGCACCCTCCTGGACAGGGTCTACAATGAGCAGTTCTTC

J: TRBJ2-7
D: NA
V: TRBV5-4
size: NA
length: 15
CDR3: CASSLGWDPSYEQYF
DNA: TGTGCCAGCAGCTTGGGGTGGGACCCCTCCTACGAGCAGTACTTC

J: TRBJ1-5
D: NA
V: TRBV4-1
size: NA
length: 14
CDR3: CASSPIQGDQPQHF
DNA: TGCGCCAGCAGCCCGATACAGGGAGATCAGCCCCAGCATTTT

J: TRBJ1-2
D: TRBD1
V: TRBV30
size: NA
length: 14
CDR3: CACTQGAAYYGYTF
DNA: TGTGCCTGTACACAGGGGGCGGCGTACTATGGCTACACCTTC

J: TRBJ1-2
D: NA
V: TRBV21-1
size: NA
length: 16
CDR3: CASSKAVRTAWCGYTF
DNA: TGTGCCAGCAGCAAAGCGGTTCGGACAGCTTGGTGTGGCTACACCTTC

J: TRBJ2-2
D: NA
V: TRBV6-1
size: NA
length: 14
CDR3: CASRRDRTTGELFF
DNA: TGTGCCAGCAGGCGGGACAGAACCACCGGGGAGCTGTTTTTT

J: TRBJ2-5
D: NA
V: TRBV7-2
size: NA
length: 14
CDR3: CASTHWGAQETQYF
DNA: TGTGCCAGCACCCACTGGGGGGCGCAAGAGACCCAGTACTTC

J: TRBJ1-5
D: NA
V: TRBV7-2
size: NA
length: 16
CDR3: CASSLVQGISNQPQHF
DNA: TGTGCCAGCAGCCTCGTACAGGGCATTAGCAATCAGCCCCAGCATTTT

J: TRBJ1-1
D: NA
V: TRBV6-1
size: NA
length: 12
CDR3: CASSRRGTEAFF
DNA: TGTGCCAGCAGTCGCAGGGGAACCGAAGCTTTCTTT

J: TRBJ2-7
D: TRBD1
V: TRBV6-1
size: NA
length: 15
CDR3: CASSLYPGQKYEQYF
DNA: TGTGCCAGCAGCCTTTATCCGGGACAGAAATACGAGCAGTACTTC

J: TRBJ2-7
D: NA
V: TRBV2
size: NA
length: 11
CDR3: CASRGSYEQYF
DNA: TGTGCCAGCAGGGGATCCTACGAGCAGTACTTC

J: TRBJ2-5
D: TRBD1
V: TRBV18
size: NA
length: 15
CDR3: CASSVRQGSSETQYF
DNA: TGTGCCAGCTCAGTAAGACAGGGTTCGAGCGAGACCCAGTACTTC

J: TRBJ2-1
D: TRBD2
V: TRBV11-2
size: NA
length: 15
CDR3: CASSLALAGVSEQFF
DNA: TGTGCCAGCAGCTTGGCCCTAGCGGGAGTCTCTGAGCAGTTCTTC

J: TRBJ2-1
D: NA
V: TRBV10-1
size: few
length: 16
CDR3: CASSESRGAFDNEQFF
DNA: TGCGCCAGCAGTGAGTCTAGAGGGGCTTTTGACAATGAGCAGTTCTTC

J: TRBJ2-2
D: NA
V: TRBV28
size: many
length: 15
CDR3: CASSLGTLDTGELFF
DNA: TGTGCCAGCAGTTTGGGGACACTTGACACCGGGGAGCTGTTTTTT

J: TRBJ1-1
D: TRBD1
V: TRBV19
size: NA
length: 16
CDR3: CASSMGQGATDTEAFF
DNA: TGTGCCAGTAGTATGGGCCAGGGGGCGACGGACACTGAAGCTTTCTTT

J: TRBJ2-7
D: NA
V: TRBV5-1
size: NA
length: 13
CDR3: CASSLLQGYEQYF
DNA: TGCGCCAGCAGCTTGCTACAGGGCTACGAGCAGTACTTC

J: TRBJ1-1
D: NA
V: TRBV30
size: once
length: 13
CDR3: CAWSVQGVTEAFF
DNA: TGTGCCTGGAGTGTACAGGGCGTCACTGAAGCTTTCTTT

J: TRBJ2-1
D: TRBD2
V: TRBV10-3
size: NA
length: 16
CDR3: CAISLTGTSGKNEQFF
DNA: TGTGCCATCAGTCTAACCGGGACTAGCGGGAAGAATGAGCAGTTCTTC

J: TRBJ1-1
D: NA
V: TRBV29-1
size: NA
length: 12
CDR3: CSVGLVNTEAFF
DNA: TGCAGCGTTGGTTTAGTGAACACTGAAGCTTTCTTT

J: TRBJ2-1
D: TRBD1
V: TRBV30
size: NA
length: 16
CDR3: CAWSSMTGPRAYEQFF
DNA: TGTGCCTGGAGTTCGATGACAGGGCCCCGGGCTTATGAGCAGTTCTTC

J: TRBJ2-1
D: TRBD2
V: TRBV6-5
size: few
length: 15
CDR3: CASSRTSGTNNEQFF
DNA: TGTGCCAGCAGTCGGACTAGCGGGACGAACAATGAGCAGTTCTTC

J: TRBJ2-7
D: NA
V: TRBV6-1
size: NA
length: 14
CDR3: CASSEAWGPDEQYF
DNA: TGTGCCAGCAGTGAAGCGTGGGGGCCGGACGAGCAGTACTTC

J: TRBJ2-7
D: TRBD1
V: TRBV11-2
size: few
length: 16
CDR3: CASSFPLGGQAYEQYF
DNA: TGTGCCAGCAGCTTTCCCCTGGGGGGACAGGCCTACGAGCAGTACTTC

J: TRBJ1-5
D: NA
V: TRBV6-1
size: NA
length: 13
CDR3: CASRDTQNQPQHF
DNA: TGTGCCAGCAGAGACACTCAGAATCAGCCCCAGCATTTT

J: TRBJ2-7
D: NA
V: TRBV6-5
size: NA
length: 13
CDR3: CASRTTADYEQYF
DNA: TGTGCCAGCCGGACTACAGCGGATTACGAGCAGTACTTC

J: TRBJ2-3
D: NA
V: TRBV12-1
size: NA
length: 16
CDR3: CASSPTKGALTDTQYF
DNA: TGTGCCAGCAGCCCGACAAAGGGGGCTTTGACAGATACGCAGTATTTT

J: TRBJ1-5
D: TRBD1
V: TRBV6-1
size: NA
length: 14
CDR3: CASSEDRAPQPQHF
DNA: TGTGCCAGCAGTGAGGACAGGGCCCCTCAGCCCCAGCATTTT

J: TRBJ2-3
D: TRBD2
V: TRBV2
size: few
length: 15
CDR3: CASSLSGRAETSQYF
DNA: TGTGCCAGCAGTCTTAGCGGGAGGGCCGAGACTTCGCAGTATTTT

J: TRBJ2-2
D: NA
V: TRBV30
size: NA
length: 14
CDR3: CAWRRGTNTGELFF
DNA: TGTGCCTGGAGACGGGGTACGAACACCGGGGAGCTGTTTTTT

J: TRBJ1-2
D: NA
V: TRBV29-1
size: NA
length: 11
CDR3: CSVEDSSGYTF
DNA: TGCAGCGTTGAAGATTCCAGCGGCTACACCTTC

J: TRBJ2-7
D: TRBD1
V: TRBV28
size: NA
length: 13
CDR3: CASRTGGSYEQYF
DNA: TGTGCCAGCAGGACAGGGGGTTCCTACGAGCAGTACTTC

J: TRBJ2-1
D: TRBD1
V: TRBV10-3
size: once
length: 15
CDR3: CAISGGQWAYNEQFF
DNA: TGTGCCATCAGTGGGGGACAGTGGGCCTACAATGAGCAGTTCTTC

J: TRBJ1-2
D: TRBD1
V: TRBV19
size: NA
length: 16
CDR3: CASSRLGQNWNYGYTF
DNA: TGTGCCAGTAGCCGTCTGGGACAGAACTGGAACTATGGCTACACCTTC

J: TRBJ2-5
D: NA
V: TRBV7-7
size: once
length: 14
CDR3: CASSWGGREETQYF
DNA: TGTGCCAGCAGCTGGGGGGGCAGGGAAGAGACCCAGTACTTC

J: TRBJ2-3
D: NA
V: TRBV19
size: NA
length: 16
CDR3: CASSRRGALSTDTQYF
DNA: TGTGCCAGTAGTAGGAGAGGAGCCCTTAGCACAGATACGCAGTATTTT

J: TRBJ2-2
D: NA
V: TRBV5-1
size: NA
length: 14
CDR3: CASSTPTGTGELFF
DNA: TGCGCCAGCAGCACCCCGACAGGTACCGGGGAGCTGTTTTTT

J: TRBJ2-7
D: TRBD2
V: TRBV5-4
size: NA
length: 17
CDR3: CASSTGTSGNIVDEQYF
DNA: TGTGCCAGCAGCACTGGGACTAGCGGGAATATCGTCGACGAGCAGTACTTC

J: TRBJ2-3
D: NA
V: TRBV6-5
size: NA
length: 14
CDR3: CASSYRGHTDTQYF
DNA: TGTGCCAGCAGTTACCGGGGGCACACAGATACGCAGTATTTT

J: TRBJ2-7
D: NA
V: TRBV27
size: NA
length: 14
CDR3: CASAVSRGSYEQYF
DNA: TGTGCCAGCGCCGTGAGTCGAGGGAGCTACGAGCAGTACTTC

J: TRBJ2-1
D: NA
V: TRBV2
size: NA
length: 15
CDR3: CASSDYSALSNEQFF
DNA: TGTGCCAGCAGTGATTATAGCGCCCTTTCGAATGAGCAGTTCTTC